The 19 T cell receptor beta chains below come from one sample, sequenced in a study of blood T cell repertoires in COVID-19. Sequencing was performed with immunoSEQ multiplex PCR; in TCRdb, only in-frame clones are kept and a portion is missing. The sample yields 85,000 to 95,000 clones, 70% to 90% seen once. The specimen was peripheral blood. The source is a woman at least 80 years old with acute or convalescent COVID-19.

J is TRBJ1-1 and V is TRBV18; D remains ambiguous. This CDR3 region has 13 residues. The V end lost 6 bases, the J end lost 1 base, and 9 bases lay between the germline ends. CDR1 is KGHSH, CDR2 LQKENI, per germline. CDR3 amino acids: CASSPRQNTEAFF. The CDR3 coding sequence is TGTGCCAGCTCTCCCCGACAGAACACTGAAGCTTTCTTT.

The gene calls are TRBV19 and TRBJ1-5, with 9 bases identical to TRBD1. The CDR3 length is 16 residues. Germline CDR1 is LNHDA and CDR2 is SQIVND (reference sequence). Trimming at V came to 5 bases and at J to 3 bases, leaving 8 bases not matched to a gene. This CDR3 is CASSGTGTGLNQPQHF. As DNA, the CDR3 is TGTGCCAGTAGTGGGACCGGGACAGGGCTCAATCAGCCCCAGCATTTT.

This sequence joins TRBV9 and TRBJ1-2, with D possibly TRBD1 on 6 matching bases. This CDR3 is built from 16 residues. The V end lost 5 bases, the J end lost 2 bases, and 19 bases lay between the germline ends. The germline gives CDR1 SGDLS, CDR2 YYNGEE. DNA for the CDR3: TGTGCCAGCAGTAAATGGGGGGGCAGTGGAAACTATGGCTACACCTTC. The encoded protein is CASSKWGGSGNYGYTF.

This clone was recorded a few times. This chain links TRBV7-3 with TRBJ1-1; D is ambiguous. This CDR3 has 13 amino acids. V shed 2 bases and J shed 0 bases, with 4 bases lying between them. In germline, CDR1 is SGHTA, CDR2 FQGTGA. CDR3 loop: CASSLQLNTEAFF. Here the CDR3 DNA reads TGTGCCAGCAGCTTACAATTGAACACTGAAGCTTTCTTT.

V and J are TRBV3-1 (or the pseudogene TRBV3-2) and TRBJ1-3; no clear D gene. The CDR3 totals 14 residues. V was pared by 0 bases and J by 1 base, with 4 bases between. The V gene's germline CDR1 is LGHDT and CDR2 YNNKEL (reference sequence). CDR3 amino acids: CASSQDGSGNTIYF. Written as DNA, the CDR3 is TGTGCCAGCAGCCAAGACGGTTCTGGAAACACCATATATTTT.

This clone occurred a few times. This chain uses TRBV19 with TRBJ1-6; D may be TRBD1 (6 bases). Germline V CDR1 and CDR2: LNHDA, SQIVND (reference sequence). The ends were cut back, 5 bases at V and 10 bases at J, with 18 bases in the middle. The CDR3 spans 15 residues. CDR3 sequence: CASSSGRDNGSPLHF. The CDR3 nucleotides are TGTGCCAGTAGTTCCGGCCGGGACAATGGATCACCCCTCCACTTT.

The chain has TRBV5-1 and TRBJ2-5; 7 bases match TRBD1. This CDR3 contains 19 residues. The V gene end was trimmed by 2 bases and the J gene end by 1 base; junction bases not matched to a gene: 17. The V gene's germline CDR1 is SGHRS and CDR2 YFSETQ. The CDR3 reads CASSLQPTTGAPGQETQYF. The CDR3 region has the DNA TGCGCCAGCAGCTTACAACCAACAACAGGGGCCCCCGGCCAAGAGACCCAGTACTTC.

The chain employs TRBV2 and TRBJ1-4; 10 nucleotides align to TRBD1. CDR3 length equals 14 residues. Germline V gives CDR1 SNHLY, CDR2 FYNNEI. After removal of 3 bases from V and 7 bases from J, the junction contained 2 bases not matched to a gene. Here the CDR3 reads CASSDWTGGEKLFF. CDR3 nucleotides: TGTGCCAGCAGTGACTGGACAGGGGGTGAAAAACTGTTTTTT.

The genes are TRBV7-2 and TRBJ1-6; 7 bases map to TRBD1. The V gene's germline CDR1 is SGHTA and CDR2 FQGNSA. After removal of 8 bases from V and 7 bases from J, the junction contained 8 bases not matched to a gene. This CDR3 comprises 14 residues. The CDR3 bases are TGTGCCAGCGGTAGAGGCAGGGGGAATTCACCCCTCCACTTT. This gives the protein CASGRGRGNSPLHF. The complete variable domain, with remaining parts taken from reference TRBV7-2 and TRBJ1-6, reads GAGVSQSPSNKVTEKGKDVELRCDPISGHTALYWYRQSLGQGLEFLIYFQGNSAPDKSGLPSDRFSAERTGGSVSTLTIQRTQQEDSAVYLCASGRGRGNSPLHFGNGTRLTVT.

This chain uses TRBV10-3 with TRBJ1-6, with D possibly matching TRBD1 (5 bases). The V gene lost 9 bases and the J gene lost 7 bases, with 16 bases spanning the gap. Germline V lookup: CDR1 ENHRY, CDR2 SYGVKD. This CDR3 has 14 amino acids. CDR3 nucleotide sequence: TGTGCCATAAAAGGGGTGCCTAAAAATTCACCCCTCCACTTT. Its translation is CAIKGVPKNSPLHF.

V gene TRBV5-1 combines with J gene TRBJ2-1; 9 nucleotides line up with TRBD1. J gave up 2 bases and V 3 bases, and 0 bases lay outside the gene matches. The CDR3 runs to 14 residues. Germline CDR1 SGHRS, CDR2 YFSETQ. In nucleotides, the CDR3 is TGCGCCAGCAGCTACAGGGGGCCCTACAATGAGCAGTTCTTC. Protein product: CASSYRGPYNEQFF.

This chain links TRBV7-9 with TRBJ1-1; 9 bases are shared with TRBD1. In germline, CDR1 is SEHNR, CDR2 FQNEAQ (reference sequence). V lost 4 bases, J lost 6 bases, and 9 bases stayed unmatched. This CDR3 comprises 15 residues. The CDR3 loop is CASSSHRGQRSEAFF. The CDR3 DNA is TGTGCCAGCAGCTCTCACAGGGGGCAGCGATCTGAAGCTTTCTTT.

The rearrangement joins TRBV18 to TRBJ2-7; possible D gene TRBD1, 8 bases. Germline loops: CDR1 KGHSH, CDR2 LQKENI. Trimming took off 0 bases at V and 2 bases at J, with 14 bases between the two ends. The CDR3 has 16 residues. CDR3 nucleotide sequence: TGTGCCAGCTCACCACCGGGGGGGACAGGCCCCTACGAGCAGTACTTC. Amino acid sequence: CASSPPGGTGPYEQYF.

This rearrangement joins TRBV10-2 to TRBJ2-5; 11 bases map to TRBD2. This CDR3 has 16 amino acids. Germline V gene lookup returns CDR1 WSHSY and CDR2 SAAADI. With V trimmed by 6 bases and J by 7 bases, 13 bases remained unmatched. Written as DNA, the CDR3 is TGCGCCAGCAGCTCTAGCGGGGGGCCATCCGGTCGGACCCAGTACTTC. Encoded protein: CASSSSGGPSGRTQYF.

This clone was picked up a small number of times. The rearrangement links TRBV29-1 to TRBJ1-5; D uncertain. Germline CDR1 is SQVTM and CDR2 is ANQGSEA. V lost 7 bases, J lost 0 bases, and 10 bases lay in between. CDR3 length: 13 amino acids. In DNA, the CDR3 is TGCAGCGCCTCTAGAGGTAGCAATCAGCCCCAGCATTTT. Translating it yields CSASRGSNQPQHF.

The chain employs TRBV12-3 or TRBV12-4 and TRBJ1-1; the D gene is possibly TRBD1 (6 bases). The CDR3 runs to 13 residues. V was clipped by 3 bases and J by 3 bases, with 8 bases between them. The CDR3 loop is CASSFGGYTEAFF. DNA of the CDR3: TGTGCCAGCAGTTTTGGGGGCTACACTGAAGCTTTCTTT.

The chain has TRBV24-1 and TRBJ2-5, with D perhaps matching TRBD1 (5 bases). V dropped 0 bases and J dropped 4 bases, with 8 bases sitting between them. The CDR3 extends over 14 amino acids. Germline CDR1 KGHDR, CDR2 SFDVKD. The chain's CDR3 is CATSDLDSPETQYF. The DNA for the CDR3 is TGTGCCACCAGTGATTTGGACAGTCCAGAGACCCAGTACTTC.

This chain uses TRBV7-3 with TRBJ2-2, with D tentatively TRBD2 (5 bases). CDR1 SGHTA and CDR2 FQGTGA come from the germline V gene. V was pared by 4 bases and J by 6 bases, with 18 bases between. The CDR3 is 16 residues long. The CDR3 is CASSYLGPVASGELFF. CDR3 DNA sequence: TGTGCCAGCAGCTATCTTGGACCTGTAGCGTCCGGGGAGCTGTTTTTT.

Concerning this clone: The sample carries other DNA sequences with the same CDR3. This rearrangement joins TRBV27 to TRBJ1-6; D may be TRBD1 (5 bases). The CDR3 has 14 amino acids. CDR1 is MNHEY, CDR2 SMNVEV, per germline (reference sequence). Trimming pared 3 bases from V and 7 bases from J, leaving 10 bases between. For the CDR3, the DNA is TGTGCCAGCAGTTTCGGGGGTAGGAATTCACCCCTCCACTTT. This translates into CASSFGGRNSPLHF.